This T cell receptor (beta chain) is from a study of T cell repertoires in cytomegalovirus infection. As for the study in general: Based on public TCR beta signatures, there were indications of CMV infection and of a matching HLA type.

V was shortened by 1 base and J by 1 base, with 10 bases between the two germline ends. The CDR3 runs to 15 residues. The germline CDR1 and CDR2 sequences are SGHTA and FQGTGA. Each CDR3 protein gets one entry after TCRdb re-called the reads with MiXCR. The sample contains more than 500,000 distinct CDR3 sequences, 16% of which appear only once. The sample holds many counts of this clonotype. Its specificity is unknown. Study results and caveats: Totalled public TCR beta family frequency picked out people who carried CMV plus the relevant HLA. The study found HLA-C-restricted CMV-specific TCR beta clonotypes dominating the ex vivo response.

The rearrangement joins TRBV7-3 to TRBJ2-5; D gene unclear. The TCR comes from a human donor in good health (CMV status not recorded). Some clones in this sample may be carry-over from other donors' samples. Input material: CD8+ T cells from PBMCs. CDR3 protein: CASSLILGPQETQYF. CDR3 coding DNA: TGTGCCAGCAGCTTAATACTTGGACCCCAAGAGACCCAGTACTTC.